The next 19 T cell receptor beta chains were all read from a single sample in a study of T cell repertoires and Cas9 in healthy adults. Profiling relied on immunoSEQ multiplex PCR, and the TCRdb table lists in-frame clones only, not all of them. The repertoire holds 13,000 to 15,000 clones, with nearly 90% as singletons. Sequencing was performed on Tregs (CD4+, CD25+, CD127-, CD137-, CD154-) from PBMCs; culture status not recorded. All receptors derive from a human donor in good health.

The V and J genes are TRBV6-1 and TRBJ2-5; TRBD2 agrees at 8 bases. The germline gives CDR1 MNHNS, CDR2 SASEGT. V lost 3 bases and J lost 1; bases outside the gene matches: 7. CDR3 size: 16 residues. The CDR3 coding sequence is TGTGCCAGCAGTGATACCTTAGCGGGATCCCAAGAGACCCAGTACTTC. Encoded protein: CASSDTLAGSQETQYF.

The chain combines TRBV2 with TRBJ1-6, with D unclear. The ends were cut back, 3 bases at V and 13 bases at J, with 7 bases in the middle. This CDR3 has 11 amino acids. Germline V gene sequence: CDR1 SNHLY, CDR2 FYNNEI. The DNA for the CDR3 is TGTGCCAGCAGTGACCGTCCCCCCCTCCACTTT. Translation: CASSDRPPLHF.

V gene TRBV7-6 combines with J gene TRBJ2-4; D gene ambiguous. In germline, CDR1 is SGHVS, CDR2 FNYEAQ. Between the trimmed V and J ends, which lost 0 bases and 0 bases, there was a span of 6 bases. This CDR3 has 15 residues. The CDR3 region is CASSLARRAKNIQYF. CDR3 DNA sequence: TGTGCCAGCAGCTTAGCCAGGCGAGCCAAAAACATTCAGTACTTC.

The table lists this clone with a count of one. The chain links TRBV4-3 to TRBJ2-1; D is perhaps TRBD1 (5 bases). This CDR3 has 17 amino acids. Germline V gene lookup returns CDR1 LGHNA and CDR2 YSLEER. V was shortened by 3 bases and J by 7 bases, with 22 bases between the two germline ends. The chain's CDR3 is CASSQSRVRGFPNEQFF. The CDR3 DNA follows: TGCGCCAGCAGCCAGTCCAGGGTTCGTGGGTTTCCAAATGAGCAGTTCTTC.

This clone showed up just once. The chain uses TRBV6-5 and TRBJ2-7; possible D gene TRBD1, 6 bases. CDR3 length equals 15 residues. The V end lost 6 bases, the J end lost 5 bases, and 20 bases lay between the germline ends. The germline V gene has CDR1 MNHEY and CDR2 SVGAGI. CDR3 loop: CASRKQGRTLNEQYF. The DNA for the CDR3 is TGTGCCAGCAGGAAACAGGGACGAACTTTGAACGAGCAGTACTTC.

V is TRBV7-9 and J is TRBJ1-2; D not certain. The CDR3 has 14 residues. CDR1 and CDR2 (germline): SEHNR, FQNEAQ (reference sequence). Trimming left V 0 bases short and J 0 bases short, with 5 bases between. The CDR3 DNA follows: TGTGCCAGCAGCTTAGCGGTAGCTAACTATGGCTACACCTTC. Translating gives CASSLAVANYGYTF.

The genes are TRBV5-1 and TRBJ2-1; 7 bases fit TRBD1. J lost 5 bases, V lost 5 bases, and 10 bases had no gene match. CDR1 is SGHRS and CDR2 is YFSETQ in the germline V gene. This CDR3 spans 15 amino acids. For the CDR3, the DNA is TGCGCCAGCAGTTTCACGGGACAGACGCACAATGAGCAGTTCTTC. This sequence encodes CASSFTGQTHNEQFF.

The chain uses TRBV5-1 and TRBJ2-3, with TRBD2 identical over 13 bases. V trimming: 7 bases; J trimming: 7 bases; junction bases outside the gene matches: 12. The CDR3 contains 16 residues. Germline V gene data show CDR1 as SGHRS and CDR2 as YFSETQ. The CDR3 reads CASGYRTSGSGNTQYF. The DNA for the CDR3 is TGCGCCAGCGGGTACCGGACTAGCGGGAGCGGGAATACGCAGTATTTT.

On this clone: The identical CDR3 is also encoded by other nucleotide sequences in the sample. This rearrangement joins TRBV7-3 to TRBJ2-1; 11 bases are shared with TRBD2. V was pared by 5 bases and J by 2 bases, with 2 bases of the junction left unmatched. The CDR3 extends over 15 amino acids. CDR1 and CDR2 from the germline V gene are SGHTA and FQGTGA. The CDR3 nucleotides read TGTGCCAGCAGCGCACTAGCGGGAGCCTACAATGAGCAGTTCTTC. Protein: CASSALAGAYNEQFF.

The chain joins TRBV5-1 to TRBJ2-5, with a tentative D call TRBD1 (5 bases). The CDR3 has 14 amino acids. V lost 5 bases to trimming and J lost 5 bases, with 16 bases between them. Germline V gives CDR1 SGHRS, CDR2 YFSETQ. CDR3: CASRWQGEGETQYF. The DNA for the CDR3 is TGCGCCAGCAGGTGGCAGGGCGAAGGGGAGACCCAGTACTTC.

The CDR3 loop reads CASSLRLGYGYTF. The CDR3 coding sequence is TGTGCCAGCAGCCTCCGGCTAGGCTATGGCTACACCTTC. The genes are TRBV5-8 and TRBJ1-2, with D uncertain. V was cut by 4 bases and J by 4 bases, with 11 bases left in between. The germline V gene has CDR1 SGHTS and CDR2 YDEGEE. CDR3 length equals 13 residues.

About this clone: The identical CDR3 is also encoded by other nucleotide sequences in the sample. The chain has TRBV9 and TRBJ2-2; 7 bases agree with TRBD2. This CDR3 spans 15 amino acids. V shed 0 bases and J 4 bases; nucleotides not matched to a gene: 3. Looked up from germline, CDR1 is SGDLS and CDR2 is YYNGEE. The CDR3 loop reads CASSVGWGGTGELFF. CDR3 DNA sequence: TGTGCCAGCAGCGTAGGGTGGGGGGGCACCGGGGAGCTGTTTTTT.

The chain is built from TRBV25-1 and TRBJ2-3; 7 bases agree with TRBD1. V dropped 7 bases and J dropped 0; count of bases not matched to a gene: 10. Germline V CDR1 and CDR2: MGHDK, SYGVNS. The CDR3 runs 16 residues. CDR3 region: CASNPRDSGSTDTQYF. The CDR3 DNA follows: TGTGCCAGCAACCCCCGGGACAGTGGGAGCACAGATACGCAGTATTTT.

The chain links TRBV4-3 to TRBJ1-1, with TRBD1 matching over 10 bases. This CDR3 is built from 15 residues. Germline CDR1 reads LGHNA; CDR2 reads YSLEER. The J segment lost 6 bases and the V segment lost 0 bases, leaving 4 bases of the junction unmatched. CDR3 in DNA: TGCGCCAGCAGCCAAGATTCCGGGACAGGGGCTGAAGCTTTCTTT. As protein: CASSQDSGTGAEAFF.

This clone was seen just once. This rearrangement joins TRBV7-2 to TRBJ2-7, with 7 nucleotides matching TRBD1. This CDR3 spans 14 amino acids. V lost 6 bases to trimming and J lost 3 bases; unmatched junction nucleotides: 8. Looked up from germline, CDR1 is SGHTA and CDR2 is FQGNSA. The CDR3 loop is CASSSTGNLYEQYF. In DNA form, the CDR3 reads TGTGCCAGCAGTTCGACAGGGAATCTCTACGAGCAGTACTTC. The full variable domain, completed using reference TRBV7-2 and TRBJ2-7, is GAGVSQSPSNKVTEKGKDVELRCDPISGHTALYWYRQSLGQGLEFLIYFQGNSAPDKSGLPSDRFSAERTGGSVSTLTIQRTQQEDSAVYLCASSSTGNLYEQYFGPGTRLTVT.

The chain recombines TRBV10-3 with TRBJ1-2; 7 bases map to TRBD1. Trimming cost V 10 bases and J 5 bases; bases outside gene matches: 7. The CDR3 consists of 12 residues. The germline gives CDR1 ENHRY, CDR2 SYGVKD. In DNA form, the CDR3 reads TGTGCCAGCCGGGACAGCCTTTATGGCTACACCTTC. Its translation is CASRDSLYGYTF.

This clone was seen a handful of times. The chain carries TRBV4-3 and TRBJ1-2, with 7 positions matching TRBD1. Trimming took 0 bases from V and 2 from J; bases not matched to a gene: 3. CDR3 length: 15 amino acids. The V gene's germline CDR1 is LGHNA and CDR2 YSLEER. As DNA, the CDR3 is TGCGCCAGCAGCCAAGATGTCAGGGGGAACTATGGCTACACCTTC. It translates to CASSQDVRGNYGYTF.

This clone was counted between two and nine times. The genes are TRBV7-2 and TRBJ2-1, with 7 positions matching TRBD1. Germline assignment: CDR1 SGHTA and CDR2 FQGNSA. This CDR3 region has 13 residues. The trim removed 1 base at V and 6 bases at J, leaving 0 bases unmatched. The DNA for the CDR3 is TGTGCCAGCAGCTTAGGGACAGGCAATGAGCAGTTCTTC. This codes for CASSLGTGNEQFF.

The CDR3 DNA is TGTGCCAGCAGCTTGGCAGGGGGTTCTGGGGCCAACGTCCTGACTTTC. Protein sequence: CASSLAGGSGANVLTF. This chain connects TRBV5-6 to TRBJ2-6; 7 positions match TRBD1. Germline V gene sequence: CDR1 SGHDT, CDR2 YYEEEE. The junction had 1 base not matched to a gene; V was cut back by 0 bases and J by 1 base. The CDR3 extends over 16 amino acids.